This TCR beta chain was captured in a study of T cells in Graves' hyperthyroidism and ophthalmopathy. This clonotype was recorded a few times. RNA transcripts were the template for amplifying TCR beta CDR3 regions. First-round RT-PCR with HTBI primers amplified the TCR CDR3 region. In TCRdb, the multiplex PCR reads were re-called with MiXCR into one record per CDR3 protein. The sample holds about 460,000 distinct CDR3 sequences, about 22% seen once. The authors took PBMCs from over 8.5 ml fresh peripheral blood. Germline values: CDR1 SGHRS, CDR2 YFSETQ. This CDR3 is 14 amino acids long. Trimming pared 2 bases from V and 4 bases from J, leaving 13 bases between.

The chain links TRBV5-1 to TRBJ2-7, with D unclear. Sequencing was done on a sample of blood. The TCR was taken from a woman aged 70-85 years with Graves' ophthalmopathy. DNA of the CDR3: TGCGCCAGCAGCTTCGCGTCGGGTGGGTACGAGCAGTACTTC. It specifies CASSFASGGYEQYF.